Following are 17 T cell receptor beta chains from one sample sequenced in a study of beta chain features in type 1 diabetes. General study points: In every one of the four CD4+ subsets, TCRB CDR3s were moderately but significantly shorter in Type 1 diabetes patients.

Which antigens these TCRs recognize remains unknown. The authors reverse transcribed all of the isolated RNA, so sequencing captured expressed TCRB transcripts. Using immunoSEQ multiplex PCR, the repertoire was profiled, and TCRdb retains in-frame clones only, with some absent. Here the sample spans 95,000 to 150,000 clones, about 17% being singletons. Sample: central memory CD4+ T cells from blood. These TCRs come from a man aged 25 to 40 with type 1 diabetes.

V is TRBV7-9 and J is TRBJ1-2, with D possibly TRBD1 on 6 matching bases. Trimming left V 2 bases short and J 6 bases short, with 13 bases between. CDR1 and CDR2 (germline): SEHNR, FQNEAQ (reference sequence). The CDR3 has 14 amino acids. The CDR3 reads CASSLSSGAHGYTF. The CDR3 nucleotides are TGTGCCAGCAGCTTAAGTTCAGGGGCTCATGGCTACACCTTC.

This clone was counted between two and nine times. V usage is TRBV13 and J usage is TRBJ1-1, with no clear D. Germline V CDR1 and CDR2: PRHDT, FYEKMQ (reference sequence). This CDR3 has 15 residues. Trimming took 3 bases from V and 0 from J, leaving 11 bases between them. CDR3 in amino acids: CASSFTSDMNTEAFF. CDR3 nucleotides: TGTGCCAGCAGCTTCACGTCGGATATGAACACTGAAGCTTTCTTT.

There are a few counts of this clone. V gene TRBV30 combines with J gene TRBJ1-3; no firm D call. Germline V CDR1 and CDR2: GTSNPN, SVGIG (reference sequence). V was shortened by 2 bases and J by 0 bases, with 11 bases between the two germline ends. The CDR3 sequence is 15 residues long. The CDR3 region is CAWSPPDSSGNTIYF. In nucleotides, the CDR3 is TGTGCCTGGAGTCCCCCAGATAGCTCTGGAAACACCATATATTTT.

The gene calls are TRBV4-2 and TRBJ1-2; possible D gene TRBD1, 6 bases. The V end was cut by 4 bases, the J end by 0 bases, with 12 bases between. Germline loops: CDR1 LGHNA, CDR2 YNFKEQ. The CDR3 is 15 amino acids. CDR3 coding DNA: TGTGCCAGCAGCCCTCCGGACAGCACTAACTATGGCTACACCTTC. It yields the protein CASSPPDSTNYGYTF.

V is TRBV11-2 and J is TRBJ2-3, with no clear D. This CDR3 contains 12 residues. Trimming stripped 8 bases from V and 2 bases from J, with 8 bases between. From germline, CDR1 is SGHAT and CDR2 FQNNGV. The chain's CDR3 is CASGVATDTQYF. The CDR3 region has the DNA TGTGCCAGCGGGGTGGCCACAGATACGCAGTATTTT. Together with reference TRBV11-2 and TRBJ2-3, the CDR3 gives the full variable domain: EAGVAQSPRYKIIEKRQSVAFWCNPISGHATLYWYQQILGQGPKLLIQFQNNGVVDDSQLPKDRFSAERLKGVDSTLKIQPAKLEDSAVYLCASGVATDTQYFGPGTRLTVL.

The chain couples TRBV7-2 to TRBJ2-5, with D uncertain. The CDR3 runs 14 residues. The V gene's germline CDR1 is SGHTA and CDR2 FQGNSA. The V end lost 2 bases, the J end lost 5 bases, and 12 bases lay between the germline ends. CDR3 amino acids: CASSLNGVGETQYF. CDR3 DNA sequence: TGTGCCAGCAGCTTAAACGGAGTAGGGGAGACCCAGTACTTC.

This clone was seen repeatedly, ten times or more. The rearrangement joins TRBV5-1 to TRBJ2-2; TRBD2 is a possible D gene (5 bases). This CDR3 contains 16 residues. V dropped 1 base and J dropped 4 bases, with 14 bases sitting between them. CDR1 is SGHRS, CDR2 YFSETQ, per germline. The CDR3 is CASSLYGDLSTGELFF. The CDR3 DNA sequence: TGCGCCAGCAGCTTGTACGGGGATCTGAGCACCGGGGAGCTGTTTTTT.

This clone was seen more than once but under ten times. The chain carries TRBV7-9 and TRBJ2-3; either TRBD1 or TRBD2 may supply D (5 bases each). Germline V gene sequence: CDR1 SEHNR, CDR2 FQNEAQ (reference sequence). The CDR3 runs 15 residues. V lost 2 bases and J lost 4, with 13 bases in between. CDR3 in amino acids: CASSLRGVGSDTQYF. The CDR3, as DNA: TGTGCCAGCAGCTTAAGAGGGGTTGGGTCAGATACGCAGTATTTT.

This clone has a handful of counts. The rearrangement joins TRBV4-1 to TRBJ1-1; D is uncertain. This CDR3 region has 14 residues. Germline-derived CDR1 and CDR2 are MGHRA and YSYEKL. V was trimmed by 4 bases and J by 1 base, leaving 10 bases between them. The CDR3 protein is CASSPREGNTEAFF. The DNA of the CDR3 is TGCGCCAGCAGCCCAAGAGAGGGGAACACTGAAGCTTTCTTT.

This sequence joins TRBV6-6 and TRBJ2-7; D is ambiguous. Trimming removed 6 bases from V and 9 bases from J, with 15 bases in between. CDR1 is MNHNY and CDR2 is SVGAGI in the germline V gene (reference sequence). The CDR3 has 12 residues. The CDR3 DNA follows: TGTGCCAGCAGCCCGACAATGGAAAGGCAGTACTTC. Protein sequence: CASSPTMERQYF.

This chain uses TRBV25-1 with TRBJ1-4; D is undetermined. The CDR3 has 14 residues. Trimming left V 5 bases short and J 4 bases short, with 11 bases between. Germline V gene lookup returns CDR1 MGHDK and CDR2 SYGVNS. CDR3 bases: TGTGCCAGCAGTCCGCGGCAGGTTAATGAAAAACTGTTTTTT. Protein product: CASSPRQVNEKLFF.

V is TRBV20-1 and J is TRBJ1-6; D gene ambiguous. The CDR3 is 11 amino acids. Trimming left V 4 bases short and J 8 bases short, with 6 bases between. The germline gives CDR1 DFQATT, CDR2 SNEGSKA (reference sequence). CDR3 amino acids: CSAIQDSPLHF. The CDR3 nucleotides read TGCAGTGCTATTCAGGATTCACCCCTCCACTTT.

This clone was observed a handful of times. This chain joins TRBV30 and TRBJ1-5; D is uncertain. Trimming cost V 1 base and J 4 bases, with 11 bases left between them. The germline V gene has CDR1 GTSNPN and CDR2 SVGIG (reference sequence). This CDR3 has 14 amino acids. The CDR3 region has the DNA TGTGCCTGGAGTGAGGCTGTAGGGAATCAGCCCCAGCATTTT. It yields the protein CAWSEAVGNQPQHF.

Remarks on this clone: This likely came from a read error, as a far larger clone is one base away. The sample contains more than one DNA sequence encoding this CDR3. The chain joins TRBV9 to TRBJ2-5; D uncertain. The CDR3 totals 13 residues. V was pared by 3 bases and J by 3 bases, with 9 bases between. The germline V gene encodes CDR1 SGDLS and CDR2 YYNGEE. CDR3 protein: CASSDYREETQYF. The CDR3 DNA sequence: TGTGCCAGCAGCGACTACCGGGAAGAGACCCAGTACTTC.

The CDR3 protein is CASRTGFSDTQYF. The CDR3 DNA reads as TGCGCCAGCAGGACAGGGTTCTCAGATACGCAGTATTTT. This chain connects TRBV5-1 to TRBJ2-3; 7 bases map to TRBD1. The CDR3 totals 13 residues. V was clipped by 5 bases and J by 4 bases; unmatched bases: 4. CDR1 and CDR2 from the germline V gene are SGHRS and YFSETQ. Based on the CDR3 plus reference TRBV5-1 and TRBJ2-3, the full variable domain is KAGVTQTPRYLIKTRGQQVTLSCSPISGHRSVSWYQQTPGQGLQFLFEYFSETQRNKGNFPGRFSGRQFSNSRSEMNVSTLELGDSALYLCASRTGFSDTQYFGPGTRLTVL.

In regard to this clone: Other DNA sequences in this sample translate to the same CDR3. The chain has TRBV9 and TRBJ1-2; D unresolved. The CDR3 extends over 13 amino acids. Trimming pared 0 bases from V and 4 bases from J, leaving 7 bases between. CDR1 and CDR2 from the germline V gene are SGDLS and YYNGEE. CDR3 in amino acids: CASSVVEGYGYTF. In nucleotides, the CDR3 is TGTGCCAGCAGCGTAGTGGAAGGCTATGGCTACACCTTC.

The CDR3 spells CASSMTEETQYF. The CDR3 coding sequence is TGTGCCAGTAGTATGACGGAAGAGACCCAGTACTTC. The rearrangement uses TRBV19 and TRBJ2-5; no definite D call. The CDR3 is 12 amino acids. V lost 3 bases and J lost 3, with 5 bases in between. Germline CDR1 and CDR2: LNHDA and SQIVND (reference sequence).